A single sample is the source of the 3 T cell receptor beta chains below, sequenced in a study of cytomegalovirus exposure and HLA in healthy donors. Primers: 60 Vbeta forward and 13 Jbeta reverse. The protocol was immunoSEQ multiplex PCR, while the TCRdb copy is restricted to in-frame clones and leaves out a portion. The sample includes around 130,000 clones, under 85% seen only once; the top ten take approximately 1.7%. The sequenced sample was PBMCs. Receptors were obtained from a boy aged 5-17 years in good health and CMV-seronegative.

The V gene is TRBV27, the J gene TRBJ1-5; 12 nucleotides match TRBD1. V lost 3 bases and J lost 0; bases outside the gene matches: 12. The CDR3 extends over 20 amino acids. Germline V lookup: CDR1 MNHEY, CDR2 SMNVEV (reference sequence). CDR3 sequence reads: CASSFRGDRGRIGSNQPQHF. For the CDR3, the DNA is TGTGCCAGCAGTTTCCGAGGGGACAGGGGGCGGATAGGTAGCAATCAGCCCCAGCATTTT.

Of note for this clone: At the DNA level, this CDR3 is encoded by other sequences in the same sample as well. V is TRBV19 and J is TRBJ1-5; 7 nucleotides agree with TRBD1. Germline V gene data show CDR1 as LNHDA and CDR2 as SQIVND (reference sequence). The CDR3 is 13 residues long. V lost 5 bases to trimming and J lost 4 bases; unmatched junction nucleotides: 2. CDR3 residues: CASSLQGNQPQHF. For the CDR3, the DNA is TGTGCCAGTAGTTTACAGGGGAATCAGCCCCAGCATTTT.

The chain employs TRBV4-1 and TRBJ1-2, with a tentative D call TRBD1 (6 bases). In germline, CDR1 is MGHRA, CDR2 YSYEKL. CDR3 length: 16 residues. V lost 1 base and J 3 bases, leaving 15 bases between the germline ends. CDR3 DNA: TGCGCCAGCAGCCAAGTTGAGGACAGCTTTTACTATGGCTACACCTTC. It encodes CASSQVEDSFYYGYTF.